The 24 T cell receptor beta chains given below trace back to one sample, sequenced in a study of cytomegalovirus exposure and HLA in healthy donors. 60 Vbeta and 13 Jbeta primers were used in PCR. Libraries were prepared by immunoSEQ multiplex PCR; TCRdb keeps only in-frame clonotypes and omits some of them. The table lists about 110,000 clones, 75% to 85% of them singletons. The specimen was PBMCs. These TCRs come from a man aged 45-65 years in good health and CMV-seronegative.

This clone was seen once. The rearrangement joins TRBV9 to TRBJ1-5; tentatively, D is TRBD1 (5 bases). Looked up from germline, CDR1 is SGDLS and CDR2 is YYNGEE. CDR3 length equals 18 residues. Trimming took 0 bases from V and 7 from J, leaving 23 bases between them. The CDR3 DNA reads TGTGCCAGCAGCGTAGTACATCTTGGCAGGGATTGCGGCCAGCCCCAGCATTTT. The encoded protein is CASSVVHLGRDCGQPQHF.

In the case of this clone: One end of the junction fails to match germline, which may point to a read error. The V gene is TRBV7-7, the J gene TRBJ2-5; no firm D call. The germline V gene encodes CDR1 SSHAT and CDR2 FNYEAQ (reference sequence). CDR3 size: 14 residues. CDR3 in DNA: TGTGCTAGCAGCTTTAGACATATCCAAGAGACCCAGTACTTC. It is translated as CASSFRHIQETQYF.

The chain is built from TRBV27 and TRBJ1-2, with a tentative D call TRBD1 (6 bases). V lost 6 bases, J lost 4 bases, and 12 bases lay in between. This CDR3 spans 13 amino acids. Germline V gives CDR1 MNHEY, CDR2 SMNVEV (reference sequence). The DNA of the CDR3 is TGTGCCAGCAGGGGGATGGGGGCCTATGGCTACACCTTC. It translates to CASRGMGAYGYTF.

The V call is TRBV5-4, the J call TRBJ1-1; D is unresolved. V dropped 4 bases and J dropped 0 bases, with 10 bases sitting between them. The V gene's germline CDR1 is SGHNT and CDR2 YYREEE (reference sequence). CDR3 length: 14 residues. CDR3 residues: CASSPPNMNTEAFF. CDR3 nucleotide sequence: TGTGCCAGCAGCCCCCCGAACATGAACACTGAAGCTTTCTTT.

The chain carries TRBV21-1 and TRBJ1-5; the tabulated D call, TRBD1, remains unverified against the DNA. TRBV21-1 is recorded as a pseudogene. The CDR3 length is 17 residues. The CDR3 spells CASSKVKVTGGRQPQHF. CDR3 nucleotides: TGTGCCAGCAGCAAGGTTAAAGTGACAGGGGGTAGGCAGCCCCAGCATTTT.

The genes are TRBV15 and TRBJ1-6; TRBD1 matches 9 bases. Germline loops: CDR1 LNHNV, CDR2 YYDKDF (reference sequence). The junction had 9 bases not matched to a gene; V was cut back by 6 bases and J by 9 bases. This CDR3 contains 15 residues. CDR3 sequence: CATSKNRGLGSPLHF. As DNA, the CDR3 is TGTGCCACCAGTAAGAACAGGGGGCTAGGTTCACCCCTCCACTTT.

The V and J genes are TRBV7-9 and TRBJ1-1, with 8 bases fitting TRBD1. The ends lost 3 bases at V and 5 bases at J; junction bases unmatched: 11. This CDR3 comprises 16 residues. CDR1 and CDR2 (germline): SEHNR, FQNEAQ (reference sequence). The CDR3 reads CASSLQTGAIKTEAFF. As DNA, the CDR3 is TGTGCCAGCAGCTTGCAGACAGGGGCTATCAAGACTGAAGCTTTCTTT.

The gene calls are TRBV30 and TRBJ2-2; 9 bases match TRBD1. The CDR3 totals 15 residues. V dropped 6 bases and J dropped 4; count of bases not matched to a gene: 9. The germline V gene encodes CDR1 GTSNPN and CDR2 SVGIG (reference sequence). The CDR3: CACGDREIRTGELFF. In DNA, the CDR3 is TGTGCCTGTGGGGACAGGGAGATTCGCACCGGGGAGCTGTTTTTT.

The chain is built from TRBV7-9 and TRBJ2-3; D remains ambiguous. The CDR3 has 16 amino acids. V lost 1 base and J lost 0, with 11 bases in between. Looked up from germline, CDR1 is SEHNR and CDR2 is FQNEAQ (reference sequence). The CDR3 region has the DNA TGTGCCAGCAGCTTAGATTTTAGCCGGAGCACAGATACGCAGTATTTT. Protein product: CASSLDFSRSTDTQYF.

The gene calls are TRBV6-6 and TRBJ2-2; tentatively, D is TRBD2 (6 bases). Germline V gene data show CDR1 as MNHNY and CDR2 as SVGAGI (reference sequence). The CDR3 sequence is 13 residues long. The V and J ends lost 6 bases and 3 bases respectively, with 8 bases between them. For the CDR3, the DNA is TGTGCCAGCAGGGGGGAGGACACCGGGGAGCTGTTTTTT. This gives the protein CASRGEDTGELFF.

The gene calls are TRBV7-2 and TRBJ1-2; D gene ambiguous. CDR3 length: 14 residues. In germline, CDR1 is SGHTA, CDR2 FQGNSA. The V gene lost 0 bases and the J gene lost 7 bases, with 12 bases spanning the gap. The CDR3 loop reads CASSLARESGGYTF. CDR3 nucleotides: TGTGCCAGCAGCTTAGCGCGCGAATCGGGTGGCTACACCTTC.

The CDR3 DNA is TGTGCCATCGGGAGATCCTACGAGCAGTACTTC. It translates to CAIGRSYEQYF. The genes are TRBV10-3 and TRBJ2-7, with D possibly matching TRBD2 (5 bases). Between the trimmed V and J ends, which lost 8 bases and 1 base, there was a span of 6 bases. This CDR3 contains 11 residues. The germline gives CDR1 ENHRY, CDR2 SYGVKD.

V usage is TRBV10-3 and J usage is TRBJ2-5; D is unclear. The germline V and J ends were trimmed by 2 bases and 5 bases, with 12 bases remaining between them. The CDR3 has 14 residues. From germline, CDR1 is ENHRY and CDR2 SYGVKD. Written as DNA, the CDR3 is TGTGCCATCAGTGAGCCGACTGGTGGGGAGACCCAGTACTTC. Translating gives CAISEPTGGETQYF.

This sequence joins TRBV19 and TRBJ1-1; possible D gene TRBD1, 5 bases. This CDR3 contains 19 residues. V dropped 1 base and J dropped 5 bases, with 26 bases sitting between them. Looked up from germline, CDR1 is LNHDA and CDR2 is SQIVND (reference sequence). The CDR3 loop is CASSIALGGGLAPATEAFF. In nucleotides, the CDR3 is TGTGCCAGTAGTATAGCTCTTGGGGGGGGTTTGGCCCCAGCGACTGAAGCTTTCTTT.

The chain is built from TRBV4-1 and TRBJ1-5; D might be TRBD1 (6 bases). This CDR3 has 15 residues. Looked up from germline, CDR1 is MGHRA and CDR2 is YSYEKL. The V end lost 9 bases, the J end lost 0 bases, and 15 bases lay between the germline ends. In DNA form, the CDR3 reads TGCGCCAGTCAATGGAACAGGGATAGCAATCAGCCCCAGCATTTT. Translating it yields CASQWNRDSNQPQHF.

The chain has TRBV6-6 and TRBJ1-2; no clear D. The CDR3 has 12 amino acids. Looked up from germline, CDR1 is MNHNY and CDR2 is SVGAGI (reference sequence). The V and J ends lost 7 bases and 3 bases respectively, with 9 bases between them. CDR3 nucleotides: TGTGCCAGCACGAACCGAGACTATGGCTACACCTTC. Its protein is CASTNRDYGYTF.

The chain is built from TRBV11-2 and TRBJ2-2; no clear D. This CDR3 region has 16 residues. V was shortened by 5 bases and J by 2 bases, with 15 bases between the two germline ends. Germline V CDR1 and CDR2: SGHAT, FQNNGV. CDR3 loop: CASSPLHNYNTGELFF. CDR3 DNA sequence: TGTGCCAGCAGCCCGCTCCATAACTACAACACCGGGGAGCTGTTTTTT. Looking up the rest from reference TRBV11-2 and TRBJ2-2 gives the full variable domain: EAGVAQSPRYKIIEKRQSVAFWCNPISGHATLYWYQQILGQGPKLLIQFQNNGVVDDSQLPKDRFSAERLKGVDSTLKIQPAKLEDSAVYLCASSPLHNYNTGELFFGEGSRLTVL.

As regards this clone: The junction and the germline gene differ at one end; a read error may be behind it. This specimen includes other DNA sequences encoding the same CDR3. V and J are TRBV11-2 and TRBJ1-2; 7 bases are a match to TRBD1. This CDR3 has 16 residues. Germline loops: CDR1 SGHAT, CDR2 FQNNGV. The CDR3 DNA reads TGCGCCAGCAGCCCAACATGGGAAATACAGGGGTATGGCTACACCTTC. Amino acid sequence: CASSPTWEIQGYGYTF.

This clone was seen only once. This rearrangement joins TRBV9 to TRBJ1-6; 7 bases line up with TRBD1. Trimming took 4 bases from V and 4 from J; bases not matched to a gene: 8. The CDR3 has 16 residues. Germline V gene lookup returns CDR1 SGDLS and CDR2 YYNGEE. In DNA, the CDR3 is TGTGCCAGCAGCCCAAAGGACAGGATTTATAATTCACCCCTCCACTTT. Protein: CASSPKDRIYNSPLHF.

This clone was observed a handful of times. The gene calls are TRBV28 and TRBJ2-3; 11 bases line up with TRBD2. Trimming removed 6 bases from V and 4 bases from J; junction bases left unmatched: 6. This CDR3 region has 15 residues. Germline assignment: CDR1 MDHEN and CDR2 SYDVKM. This CDR3 reads CASRNSGGGADTQYF. The CDR3 region has the DNA TGTGCCAGCAGGAATAGCGGGGGGGGAGCAGATACGCAGTATTTT.

V and J are TRBV7-9 and TRBJ1-5; TRBD1 matches 7 bases. Trimming cost V 1 base and J 1 base; bases outside gene matches: 7. Germline CDR1 SEHNR, CDR2 FQNEAQ (reference sequence). The CDR3 sequence is 17 residues long. The CDR3 loop is CASSLVTGTGSNQPQHF. DNA of the CDR3: TGTGCCAGCAGCTTAGTGACAGGGACTGGGAGCAATCAGCCCCAGCATTTT.

The chain joins TRBV19 to TRBJ2-2, with 10 positions matching TRBD2. CDR3 length: 18 amino acids. CDR1 and CDR2 from the germline V gene are LNHDA and SQIVND (reference sequence). V lost 6 bases, J lost 2 bases, and 12 bases stayed unmatched. DNA of the CDR3: TGTGCCAGTAGAACCTCCGGACTAGCGGCAAGAAACACCGGGGAGCTGTTTTTT. Translation: CASRTSGLAARNTGELFF.

The rearrangement uses TRBV15 and TRBJ1-6; possibly TRBD1 for D (5 bases). Germline lookup yields CDR1 LNHNV and CDR2 YYDKDF (reference sequence). The CDR3 is made up of 15 amino acids. The germline V and J ends were trimmed by 5 bases and 7 bases, with 15 bases remaining between them. The CDR3 sequence is CATSRGGGGNSPLHF. The CDR3 nucleotides read TGTGCCACCAGCCGAGGCGGGGGGGGAAATTCACCCCTCCACTTT.

The chain couples TRBV6-4 to TRBJ1-2; possible D gene TRBD1, 6 bases. There are 15 residues in the CDR3. In germline, CDR1 is MRHNA, CDR2 SNTAGT. V was cut by 6 bases and J by 3 bases, with 17 bases left in between. The CDR3 sequence is CASRPGHRVDYGYTF. CDR3 DNA sequence: TGTGCCAGCAGGCCGGGACATAGGGTGGACTATGGCTACACCTTC.